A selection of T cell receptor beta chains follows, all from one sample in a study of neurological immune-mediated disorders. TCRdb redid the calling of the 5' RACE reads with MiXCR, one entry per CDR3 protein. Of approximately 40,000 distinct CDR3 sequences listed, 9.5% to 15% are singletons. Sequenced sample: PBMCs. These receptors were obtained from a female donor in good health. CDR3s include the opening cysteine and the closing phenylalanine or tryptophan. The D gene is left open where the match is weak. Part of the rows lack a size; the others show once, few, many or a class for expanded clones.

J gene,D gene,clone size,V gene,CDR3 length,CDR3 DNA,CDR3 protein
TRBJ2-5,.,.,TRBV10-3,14,TGTGCCATCAGTATCGGGGTTGAGGGAGAGACCCAGTACTTC,CAISIGVEGETQYF
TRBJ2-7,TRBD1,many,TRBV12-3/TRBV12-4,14,TGTGCCAGCAGCCTCCGGGACAGGGGAGGAGAGCAGTACTTC,CASSLRDRGGEQYF
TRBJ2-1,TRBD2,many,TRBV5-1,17,TGCGCCAGCAGCTTATCCACAGGGACTAGCGGATACAATGAGCAGTTCTTC,CASSLSTGTSGYNEQFF
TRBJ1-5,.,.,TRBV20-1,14,TGCAGTGCTAGGAGCAGGGGCCCCAATCAGCCCCAGCATTTT,CSARSRGPNQPQHF
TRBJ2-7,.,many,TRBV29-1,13,TGCAGCGTTCGAGTTAGTAATCGATACGAGCAGTACTTC,CSVRVSNRYEQYF
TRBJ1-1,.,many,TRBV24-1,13,TGTGCCACCAGTGAAGGGGCGAACACTGAAGCTTTCTTT,CATSEGANTEAFF
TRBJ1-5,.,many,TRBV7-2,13,TGTGCCAGCAGCCTAACAACCTATCAGCCCCAGCATTTT,CASSLTTYQPQHF
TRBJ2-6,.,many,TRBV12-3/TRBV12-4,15,TGTGCCAGCAGTTTGTCAGGGGCTGGGGCCAACGTCCTGACTTTC,CASSLSGAGANVLTF
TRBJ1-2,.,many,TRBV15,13,TGTGCCACCAGCAGAGGAGGGTTGATTGGCTACACCTTC,CATSRGGLIGYTF
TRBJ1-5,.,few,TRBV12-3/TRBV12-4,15,TGTGCCAGCAGCCGAGGAGGGAAAAGCAATCAGCCCCAGCATTTT,CASSRGGKSNQPQHF
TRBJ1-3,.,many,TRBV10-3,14,TGTGCCATCGGGGCCCACGACTCTGGAAACACCATATATTTT,CAIGAHDSGNTIYF